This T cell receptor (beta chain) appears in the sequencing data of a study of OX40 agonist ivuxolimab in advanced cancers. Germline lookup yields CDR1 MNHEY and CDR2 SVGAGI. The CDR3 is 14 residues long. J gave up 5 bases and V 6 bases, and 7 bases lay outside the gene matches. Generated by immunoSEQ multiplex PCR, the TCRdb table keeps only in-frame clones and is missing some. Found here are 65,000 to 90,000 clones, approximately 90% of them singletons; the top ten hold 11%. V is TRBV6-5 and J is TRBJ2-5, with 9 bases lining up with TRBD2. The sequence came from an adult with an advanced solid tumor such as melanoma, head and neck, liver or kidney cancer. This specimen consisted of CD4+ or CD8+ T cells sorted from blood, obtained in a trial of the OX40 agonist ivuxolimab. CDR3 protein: CASSLAGVAETQYF. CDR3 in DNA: TGTGCCAGCAGCTTAGCGGGAGTCGCGGAGACCCAGTACTTC.